Below, 23 T cell receptor beta chains from the same sample are listed, as sequenced in a study of blood T cell repertoires in COVID-19. The assay was immunoSEQ multiplex PCR, and TCRdb's table has in-frame clones only and misses some. The sample contains 310,000 or so clones, approximately 86% of which appear only once. The source material was peripheral blood. The receptors here all came from a young woman who had recovered from COVID-19.

J is TRBJ2-7 and V is TRBV6-1; weak D call: TRBD1 (7 bases). Trimming cost V 1 base and J 2 bases, with 27 bases left between them. This CDR3 spans 20 amino acids. CDR1 is MNHNS and CDR2 is SASEGT in the germline V gene. The CDR3 sequence: CASSEDLVLGRDSFTYEQYF. CDR3 coding DNA: TGTGCCAGCAGTGAAGATCTGGTCTTAGGGCGGGACAGTTTCACCTACGAGCAGTACTTC.

V usage is TRBV19 and J usage is TRBJ1-1; the D gene is possibly TRBD1 (5 bases). CDR3 length: 13 residues. Germline V gene data show CDR1 as LNHDA and CDR2 as SQIVND (reference sequence). Trimming left V 5 bases short and J 5 bases short, with 12 bases between. CDR3 sequence: CASSASKGTEAFF. The DNA for the CDR3 is TGTGCCAGTAGTGCGTCAAAGGGGACTGAAGCTTTCTTT.

This clone was observed a few times. The chain recombines TRBV6-5 with TRBJ2-1, with 12 nucleotides matching TRBD2. Germline V gene lookup returns CDR1 MNHEY and CDR2 SVGAGI. The length of the CDR3 is 12 residues. CDR3 DNA: TGTGCGTCGACTAGCGGGAGCAATGAGCAGTTCTTC. Translation: CASTSGSNEQFF.

The chain couples TRBV27 to TRBJ2-3; D gene ambiguous. Trimming took off 7 bases at V and 2 bases at J, with 13 bases between the two ends. Per germline, CDR1 MNHEY and CDR2 SMNVEV (reference sequence). This CDR3 spans 14 amino acids. The CDR3: CASTRSQPTDTQYF. CDR3 DNA sequence: TGTGCCAGCACCCGAAGCCAACCCACAGATACGCAGTATTTT.

The CDR3 loop is CASSPAGVTKNIQYF. The CDR3 DNA reads TGTGCCAGCAGTCCCGCGGGAGTCACCAAAAACATTCAGTACTTC. J is TRBJ2-4 and V is TRBV27; 7 nucleotides line up with TRBD2. Germline V gene data show CDR1 as MNHEY and CDR2 as SMNVEV (reference sequence). This CDR3 comprises 15 residues. J was trimmed by 2 bases and V by 5 bases; bases with no gene match: 6.

The rearrangement links TRBV27 to TRBJ2-2; no clear D gene. The CDR3 is made up of 15 amino acids. The V and J ends lost 4 bases and 1 base respectively, with 10 bases between them. CDR1 is MNHEY, CDR2 SMNVEV, per germline (reference sequence). CDR3 in DNA: TGTGCCAGCAGTTGGCTGGGCCTGAACACCGGGGAGCTGTTTTTT. It specifies CASSWLGLNTGELFF.

This sequence joins TRBV5-1 and TRBJ1-2; D perhaps matches TRBD1 (5 bases). Germline values: CDR1 SGHRS, CDR2 YFSETQ. The V end lost 2 bases, the J end lost 5 bases, and 10 bases lay between the germline ends. This CDR3 contains 13 residues. CDR3 amino acids: CASSFTGEYGYTF. As DNA, the CDR3 is TGCGCCAGCAGCTTTACGGGGGAGTATGGCTACACCTTC.

The chain joins TRBV21-1 to TRBJ1-5; TRBD1 is taken as the D call from the table, unchecked against the DNA. TRBV21-1 is given as a pseudogene. The CDR3 has 17 residues. CDR3 in DNA: TGTGCCAGCAGCAAACCGGACAGTGCGTACCCACATCAGCCCCAGCATTTT. It translates to CASSKPDSAYPHQPQHF.

The V and J genes are TRBV10-3 and TRBJ2-5; 9 nucleotides line up with TRBD2. This CDR3 spans 16 amino acids. V gave up 6 bases and J gave up 1 base; unmatched junction bases: 9. Germline CDR1 is ENHRY and CDR2 is SYGVKD. For the CDR3, the DNA is TGTGCCATCAGGAAGGGGAGCGGGGGGATCCAAGAGACCCAGTACTTC. Protein sequence: CAIRKGSGGIQETQYF.

The chain is built from TRBV4-1 and TRBJ2-3; TRBD2 aligns across 12 bases. The CDR3 runs 17 residues. The ends lost 2 bases at V and 2 bases at J; junction bases unmatched: 5. Germline loops: CDR1 MGHRA, CDR2 YSYEKL. CDR3 coding DNA: TGCGCCAGCAGCCAACCAAGGACTAGCGGGGCCACAGATACGCAGTATTTT. Translating it yields CASSQPRTSGATDTQYF.

The rearrangement joins TRBV19 to TRBJ1-2; 7 nucleotides match TRBD1. V was clipped by 7 bases and J by 4 bases; unmatched bases: 9. Looked up from germline, CDR1 is LNHDA and CDR2 is SQIVND (reference sequence). The CDR3 contains 14 residues. CDR3 coding DNA: TGTGCCAGTACCGGGGACAGAATCTTCTATGGCTACACCTTC. This gives the protein CASTGDRIFYGYTF.

The chain employs TRBV7-2 and TRBJ1-4; 7 positions match TRBD1. V was clipped by 5 bases and J by 5 bases; unmatched bases: 8. From germline, CDR1 is SGHTA and CDR2 FQGNSA. The CDR3 totals 15 residues. CDR3 DNA: TGTGCCAGCAGCGTAACCGGGACAGAAAATGAAAAACTGTTTTTT. It specifies CASSVTGTENEKLFF.

The rearrangement joins TRBV6-1 to TRBJ1-4, with D possibly TRBD1 on 5 matching bases. The CDR3 is 15 amino acids. The V end lost 0 bases, the J end lost 7 bases, and 12 bases lay between the germline ends. Germline values: CDR1 MNHNS, CDR2 SASEGT. The CDR3 reads CASSEAEAGREKLFF. The CDR3 DNA sequence: TGTGCCAGCAGTGAAGCCGAGGCAGGGCGTGAAAAACTGTTTTTT.

The chain employs TRBV5-4 and TRBJ1-3; 7 bases align to TRBD1. CDR3 size: 14 residues. CDR1 SGHNT and CDR2 YYREEE come from the germline V gene (reference sequence). Trimming cost V 4 bases and J 3 bases; bases outside gene matches: 4. DNA of the CDR3: TGTGCCAGCAGCCCCGGGACAGATGGAAACACCATATATTTT. This gives the protein CASSPGTDGNTIYF.

This sequence joins TRBV5-6 and TRBJ2-2; 8 bases line up with TRBD1. The J segment lost 7 bases and the V segment lost 0 bases, leaving 8 bases of the junction unmatched. The CDR3 loop spans 16 amino acids. In germline, CDR1 is SGHDT, CDR2 YYEEEE. The CDR3 nucleotides read TGTGCCAGCAGCTTGGCGGCAGGGGGCTCAAACGGGGAGCTGTTTTTT. Residues: CASSLAAGGSNGELFF. Using reference TRBV5-6 and TRBJ2-2 for the parts outside the CDR3, the full variable domain is DAGVTQSPTHLIKTRGQQVTLRCSPKSGHDTVSWYQQALGQGPQFIFQYYEEEERQRGNFPDRFSGHQFPNYSSELNVNALLLGDSALYLCASSLAAGGSNGELFFGEGSRLTVL.

The chain carries TRBV6-6 and TRBJ2-3, with 15 bases identical to TRBD2. The CDR3 has 17 residues. Germline trimming cut 5 bases from V and 5 bases from J; bases unmatched to any gene: 8. The germline V gene encodes CDR1 MNHNY and CDR2 SVGAGI (reference sequence). CDR3 amino acids: CASSLGWTSGGEDTQYF. CDR3 DNA: TGTGCCAGCAGTCTAGGATGGACTAGCGGGGGGGAAGATACGCAGTATTTT.

The chain has TRBV19 and TRBJ2-3; no clear D. From germline, CDR1 is LNHDA and CDR2 SQIVND (reference sequence). The CDR3 consists of 15 residues. Deletions cut 1 base from V and 0 bases from J, with 8 bases between. CDR3: CASSIAPTSTDTQYF. In DNA form, the CDR3 reads TGTGCCAGTAGTATAGCACCGACTAGCACAGATACGCAGTATTTT.

The chain links TRBV21-1 to TRBJ2-3; the tabulated D call, TRBD2, remains unverified against the DNA. TRBV21-1 is described as a pseudogene. CDR3 length: 16 amino acids. For the CDR3, the DNA is TGTGCCAGCAGGGGAGCGGGGCCCGGGCCCACAGATACGCAGTATTTT. This gives the protein CASRGAGPGPTDTQYF.

V and J are TRBV4-1 and TRBJ1-5, with 7 bases identical to TRBD1. After removal of 1 base from V and 3 bases from J, the junction contained 6 bases not matched to a gene. In germline, CDR1 is MGHRA, CDR2 YSYEKL. This CDR3 region has 16 residues. CDR3 sequence: CASSQVSGQNNQPQHF. In nucleotides, the CDR3 is TGCGCCAGCAGCCAAGTGTCGGGACAGAACAATCAGCCCCAGCATTTT.

There are a few counts of this clone. The chain recombines TRBV9 with TRBJ2-7, with 7 nucleotides matching TRBD2. This CDR3 is built from 15 residues. The J segment lost 6 bases and the V segment lost 0 bases, leaving 9 bases of the junction unmatched. The germline V gene encodes CDR1 SGDLS and CDR2 YYNGEE. CDR3 DNA sequence: TGTGCCAGCAGCGTAGGCGGGAGAAAGGGGCTCGAGCAGTACTTC. Its protein product is CASSVGGRKGLEQYF. Together with reference TRBV9 and TRBJ2-7, the CDR3 gives the full variable domain: DSGVTQTPKHLITATGQRVTLRCSPRSGDLSVYWYQQSLDQGLQFLIQYYNGEERAKGNILERFSAQQFPDLHSELNLSSLELGDSALYFCASSVGGRKGLEQYFGPGTRLTVT.

V is TRBV27 and J is TRBJ2-5; 10 bases match TRBD2. Unmatched junction bases numbered 13, after V lost 6 bases and J lost 3 bases. Germline V gives CDR1 MNHEY, CDR2 SMNVEV (reference sequence). The CDR3 is 17 amino acids. This chain's CDR3 is CASSPIPRTSGEETQYF. In DNA form, the CDR3 reads TGTGCCAGCAGCCCAATCCCCCGGACTAGCGGAGAAGAGACCCAGTACTTC.

The V gene is TRBV27, the J gene TRBJ1-1; the D is unclear. This CDR3 is built from 14 residues. The V end was cut by 7 bases, the J end by 0 bases, with 12 bases between. Looked up from germline, CDR1 is MNHEY and CDR2 is SMNVEV (reference sequence). The CDR3 nucleotides are TGTGCCAGCATCGGGTCGAACATGAACACTGAAGCTTTCTTT. Translation: CASIGSNMNTEAFF.

V gene TRBV18 combines with J gene TRBJ2-1; TRBD1 matches 11 bases. Germline V lookup: CDR1 KGHSH, CDR2 LQKENI. The length of the CDR3 is 17 residues. V lost 1 base to trimming and J lost 0 bases; unmatched junction nucleotides: 2. CDR3 in DNA: TGTGCCAGCTCACCACTTGGGACAGGGGGCTCCTACAATGAGCAGTTCTTC. Its translation: CASSPLGTGGSYNEQFF.